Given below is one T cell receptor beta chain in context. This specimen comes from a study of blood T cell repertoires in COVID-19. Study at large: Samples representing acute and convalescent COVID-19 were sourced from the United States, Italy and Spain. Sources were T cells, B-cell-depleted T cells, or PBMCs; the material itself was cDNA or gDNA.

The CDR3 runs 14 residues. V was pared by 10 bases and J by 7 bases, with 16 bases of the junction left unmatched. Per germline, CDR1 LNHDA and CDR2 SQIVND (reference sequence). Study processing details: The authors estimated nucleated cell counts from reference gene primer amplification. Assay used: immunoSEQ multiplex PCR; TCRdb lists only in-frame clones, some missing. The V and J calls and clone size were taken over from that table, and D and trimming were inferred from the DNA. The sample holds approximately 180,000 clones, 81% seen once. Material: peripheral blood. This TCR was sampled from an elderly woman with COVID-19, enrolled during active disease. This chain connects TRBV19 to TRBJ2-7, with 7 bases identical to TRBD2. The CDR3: CATSSPGLTTEQYF. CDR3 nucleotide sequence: TGTGCCACCTCATCCCCGGGACTAACTACAGAGCAGTACTTC.